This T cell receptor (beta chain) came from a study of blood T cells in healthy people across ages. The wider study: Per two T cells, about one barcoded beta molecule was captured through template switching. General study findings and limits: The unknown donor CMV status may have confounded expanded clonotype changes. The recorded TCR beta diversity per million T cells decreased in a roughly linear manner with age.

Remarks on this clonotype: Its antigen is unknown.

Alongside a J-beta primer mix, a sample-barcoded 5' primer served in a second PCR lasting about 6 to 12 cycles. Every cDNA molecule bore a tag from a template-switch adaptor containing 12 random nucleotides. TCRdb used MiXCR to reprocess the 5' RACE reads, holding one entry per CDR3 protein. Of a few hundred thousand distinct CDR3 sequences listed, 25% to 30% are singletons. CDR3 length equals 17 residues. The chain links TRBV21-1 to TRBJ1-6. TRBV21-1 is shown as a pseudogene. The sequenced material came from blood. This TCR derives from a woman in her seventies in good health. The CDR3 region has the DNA TGTGCCAGCAGTCTCCCCCGCTTGAGCTCCTATAATTCACCCCTCCACTTT. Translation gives CASSLPRLSSYNSPLHF.